The 29 T cell receptor beta chains below come from one sample, sequenced in a study of control samples from healthy donors and cancer patients. Generated by immunoSEQ multiplex PCR, the TCRdb table keeps only in-frame clones and is missing some. The profile shows approximately 50,000 clones, about 89% of them singletons. Sequences were obtained from PBMCs. The receptors come from a woman aged 60 to 75 with lung cancer.

The chain carries TRBV2 and TRBJ2-3; 12 bases match TRBD1. Germline assignment: CDR1 SNHLY and CDR2 FYNNEI. After removal of 6 bases from V and 9 bases from J, the junction contained 7 bases not matched to a gene. The CDR3 runs to 14 residues. CDR3 amino acids: CASSPGDRGRTQYF. CDR3 in DNA: TGTGCCAGCAGCCCCGGGGACAGGGGGCGGACGCAGTATTTT.

V and J are TRBV4-1 and TRBJ2-2, with 12 bases aligning to TRBD2. Germline CDR1 is MGHRA and CDR2 is YSYEKL. J was trimmed by 4 bases and V by 7 bases; bases with no gene match: 10. CDR3 length: 17 residues. CDR3 bases: TGCGCCAGCACTAGGACTAGCGGGGTGTTGGGCACCGGGGAGCTGTTTTTT. This encodes CASTRTSGVLGTGELFF.

The rearrangement joins TRBV7-2 to TRBJ1-1; weak D call: TRBD1 (6 bases). The V end lost 1 base, the J end lost 4 bases, and 16 bases lay between the germline ends. This CDR3 has 16 residues. From germline, CDR1 is SGHTA and CDR2 FQGNSA. CDR3 coding DNA: TGTGCCAGCAGCTTAGTCGGCGGGGGGGCCTCCACTGAAGCTTTCTTT. It codes for CASSLVGGGASTEAFF.

The chain combines TRBV19 with TRBJ2-2, with D tentatively TRBD2 (6 bases). The germline V gene has CDR1 LNHDA and CDR2 SQIVND (reference sequence). V was cut by 6 bases and J by 7 bases, with 15 bases left in between. The CDR3 sequence is 14 residues long. CDR3 bases: TGTGCCAGTAGGCGGGACGGACGAAACGGGGAGCTGTTTTTT. Encoded protein: CASRRDGRNGELFF.

This chain links TRBV5-1 with TRBJ2-3; possibly TRBD2 for D (6 bases). Per the germline V gene, CDR1 is SGHRS and CDR2 is YFSETQ. This CDR3 contains 15 residues. The V and J ends lost 8 bases and 2 bases respectively, with 18 bases between them. CDR3 coding DNA: TGCGCCAGTACATTCCGGGACTCATTCACAGATACGCAGTATTTT. Translating it yields CASTFRDSFTDTQYF. The full variable domain, in which reference TRBV5-1 and TRBJ2-3 provide the parts outside the CDR3, is KAGVTQTPRYLIKTRGQQVTLSCSPISGHRSVSWYQQTPGQGLQFLFEYFSETQRNKGNFPGRFSGRQFSNSRSEMNVSTLELGDSALYLCASTFRDSFTDTQYFGPGTRLTVL.

This clone was seen just once. The V call is TRBV5-3, the J call TRBJ2-7, with TRBD1 matching over 8 bases. TRBV5-3 carries the ORF label, with uncertain function. The junction had 5 bases not matched to a gene; V was cut back by 0 bases and J by 3 bases. The CDR3 loop spans 15 amino acids. The CDR3 loop is CARSLEQGGLYEQYF. CDR3 coding DNA: TGTGCCAGAAGCTTGGAACAGGGGGGACTCTACGAGCAGTACTTC.

This CDR3 reads CASRLDTGNTIYF. Written as DNA, the CDR3 is TGCGCCAGCAGATTAGACACTGGAAACACCATATATTTT. The chain couples TRBV5-1 to TRBJ1-3; D is undetermined. V lost 5 bases, J lost 2 bases, and 8 bases lay in between. The CDR3 runs 13 residues. The germline gives CDR1 SGHRS, CDR2 YFSETQ.

This chain connects TRBV7-9 to TRBJ2-7, with 10 nucleotides matching TRBD1. Trimming at V came to 5 bases and at J to 3 bases, leaving 10 bases not matched to a gene. The CDR3 spans 16 residues. Germline V gene lookup returns CDR1 SEHNR and CDR2 FQNEAQ (reference sequence). DNA of the CDR3: TGTGCCAGCAGCCGTTCCGGGACAGGGGCCCTCTACGAGCAGTACTTC. It is translated as CASSRSGTGALYEQYF. The entire variable domain, with the rest obtained from reference TRBV7-9 and TRBJ2-7, is as follows: DTGVSQNPRHKITKRGQNVTFRCDPISEHNRLYWYRQTLGQGPEFLTYFQNEAQLEKSRLLSDRFSAERPKGSFSTLEIQRTEQGDSAMYLCASSRSGTGALYEQYFGPGTRLTVT.

V gene TRBV2 combines with J gene TRBJ2-1, with D maybe TRBD2 (6 bases). This CDR3 contains 13 residues. V was shortened by 3 bases and J by 7 bases, with 10 bases between the two germline ends. Germline V gene sequence: CDR1 SNHLY, CDR2 FYNNEI. In DNA, the CDR3 is TGTGCCAGCAGTGACCGACTAGAAAATGAGCAGTTCTTC. Protein product: CASSDRLENEQFF. The whole variable domain, filled in from reference TRBV2 and TRBJ2-1, reads EPEVTQTPSHQVTQMGQEVILRCVPISNHLYFYWYRQILGQKVEFLVSFYNNEISEKSEIFDDQFSVERPDGSNFTLKIRSTKLEDSAMYFCASSDRLENEQFFGPGTRLTVL.

The rearrangement uses TRBV6-6 and TRBJ2-1, with 12 bases fitting TRBD2. Germline CDR1 reads MNHNY; CDR2 reads SVGAGI (reference sequence). This CDR3 has 19 residues. After removal of 6 bases from V and 0 bases from J, the junction contained 12 bases not matched to a gene. The CDR3 loop reads CASSSPGLAGGRSYNEQFF. CDR3 sequence (DNA): TGTGCCAGCAGCTCACCGGGACTAGCGGGCGGCCGCTCCTACAATGAGCAGTTCTTC.

The rearrangement uses TRBV7-3 and TRBJ1-1, with 9 bases matching TRBD1. The CDR3 spans 15 residues. The V segment lost 4 bases and the J segment 0 bases; nucleotides outside the gene matches: 3. The germline CDR1 and CDR2 sequences are SGHTA and FQGTGA. CDR3 loop: CASSWGQGMNTEAFF. The CDR3 nucleotides are TGTGCCAGCAGCTGGGGACAGGGCATGAACACTGAAGCTTTCTTT.

The chain couples TRBV6-5 to TRBJ1-1; tentatively, D is TRBD1 (5 bases). The germline CDR1 and CDR2 sequences are MNHEY and SVGAGI. The germline V and J ends were trimmed by 4 bases and 10 bases, with 13 bases remaining between them. This CDR3 contains 12 residues. The CDR3 spells CASSSPGRGAFF. As DNA, the CDR3 is TGTGCCAGCAGTTCGCCTGGGAGGGGAGCTTTCTTT.

The table lists this clone with a count of one. This chain uses TRBV2 with TRBJ2-3, with 7 nucleotides matching TRBD2. Unmatched junction bases numbered 10, after V lost 6 bases and J lost 1 base. The CDR3 sequence is 16 residues long. The germline V gene has CDR1 SNHLY and CDR2 FYNNEI. The DNA for the CDR3 is TGTGCCAGCAGACTGGGACTACCCCGGGGCACAGATACGCAGTATTTT. Its translation: CASRLGLPRGTDTQYF.

This clone was seen more than once but under ten times. The CDR3 nucleotides are TGTGCCAGCAGCGCGACGACGGGAGGAGGCGAGCAGTACTTC. Translation gives CASSATTGGGEQYF. The chain uses TRBV9 and TRBJ2-7, with 7 bases aligning to TRBD2. The CDR3 runs to 14 residues. Per the germline V gene, CDR1 is SGDLS and CDR2 is YYNGEE. The V segment lost 3 bases and the J segment 6 bases; nucleotides outside the gene matches: 9. Supplemented by reference TRBV9 and TRBJ2-7, the full variable domain reads DSGVTQTPKHLITATGQRVTLRCSPRSGDLSVYWYQQSLDQGLQFLIQYYNGEERAKGNILERFSAQQFPDLHSELNLSSLELGDSALYFCASSATTGGGEQYFGPGTRLTVT.

Concerning this clone: This sample includes further DNA sequences coding for the same CDR3. The J gene is TRBJ1-2, the V gene TRBV5-1, with D possibly matching TRBD1 (6 bases). The V and J ends lost 0 bases and 7 bases respectively, with 10 bases between them. The CDR3 totals 13 residues. Germline lookup yields CDR1 SGHRS and CDR2 YFSETQ. The CDR3 here is CASSLAGVGGYTF. DNA for the CDR3: TGCGCCAGCAGCTTGGCAGGGGTCGGTGGCTACACCTTC.

The CDR3 sequence is CASSLRNSPLHF. The CDR3 DNA reads as TGTGCCAGCAGTTTAAGGAATTCACCCCTCCACTTT. This sequence joins TRBV27 and TRBJ1-6; D is ambiguous. Per the germline V gene, CDR1 is MNHEY and CDR2 is SMNVEV (reference sequence). Between the trimmed V and J ends, which lost 2 bases and 7 bases, there was a span of 3 bases. The CDR3 loop spans 12 amino acids.

The V call is TRBV19, the J call TRBJ2-6; D possibly corresponds to TRBD2 (6 bases). Germline-derived CDR1 and CDR2 are LNHDA and SQIVND (reference sequence). The CDR3 has 16 amino acids. Between the trimmed V and J ends, which lost 4 bases and 4 bases, there was a span of 14 bases. The CDR3 DNA reads as TGTGCCAGTAGTACGGAGGGAGTGGTCGGGGCCAACGTCCTGACTTTC. The encoded protein is CASSTEGVVGANVLTF. The whole variable domain, remainder taken from reference TRBV19 and TRBJ2-6, is DGGITQSPKYLFRKEGQNVTLSCEQNLNHDAMYWYRQDPGQGLRLIYYSQIVNDFQKGDIAEGYSVSREKKESFPLTVTSAQKNPTAFYLCASSTEGVVGANVLTFGAGSRLTVL.

This chain uses TRBV18 with TRBJ1-6; 7 bases fit TRBD1. The CDR3 is 16 amino acids. The V gene end was trimmed by 4 bases and the J gene end by 7 bases; junction bases not matched to a gene: 10. Germline V gene lookup returns CDR1 KGHSH and CDR2 LQKENI. CDR3 bases: TGTGCCAGCTCACTGACGGAGAGGGGGCCGAATTCACCCCTCCACTTT. It is translated as CASSLTERGPNSPLHF.

This chain joins TRBV21-1 and TRBJ2-5; TRBD2 is the table's D call and was not checked against the DNA. TRBV21-1 is shown as a pseudogene. There are 18 residues in the CDR3. The chain's CDR3 is CASSKALSLAPGGETQYF. The CDR3 coding sequence is TGTGCCAGCAGCAAAGCGCTTTCCCTCGCGCCGGGGGGCGAGACCCAGTACTTC.

The rearrangement joins TRBV7-6 to TRBJ1-2, with 11 bases identical to TRBD1. Germline trimming cut 1 base from V and 3 bases from J; bases unmatched to any gene: 16. The germline V gene encodes CDR1 SGHVS and CDR2 FNYEAQ. The CDR3 loop spans 20 amino acids. The CDR3 DNA follows: TGTGCCAGCAGCTTAGGATTAGGACTGCGGCCGGGACAGGGGGACTATGGCTACACCTTC. Protein: CASSLGLGLRPGQGDYGYTF.

The rearrangement joins TRBV27 to TRBJ2-1; 10 nucleotides align to TRBD2. The CDR3 consists of 19 residues. Trimming at V came to 8 bases and at J to 8 bases, leaving 24 bases not matched to a gene. Germline-derived CDR1 and CDR2 are MNHEY and SMNVEV (reference sequence). CDR3 sequence (DNA): TGTGCCAGCCATCGCGTTGAACTAGCGGGGAGGGGGGTTAGATATGAGCAGTTCTTC. Translating it yields CASHRVELAGRGVRYEQFF.

This clone was detected once. This chain links TRBV7-9 with TRBJ2-3, with 7 nucleotides matching TRBD2. The CDR3 has 15 amino acids. Germline assignment: CDR1 SEHNR and CDR2 FQNEAQ (reference sequence). V was pared by 5 bases and J by 6 bases, with 11 bases of the junction left unmatched. This chain's CDR3 is CASSTGTVGRDTQYF. The CDR3 nucleotides read TGTGCCAGCAGCACGGGGACCGTCGGGAGGGATACGCAGTATTTT.

V and J are TRBV2 and TRBJ1-2, with unresolved D. Trimming removed 5 bases from V and 4 bases from J, with 11 bases in between. The CDR3 totals 13 residues. Germline loops: CDR1 SNHLY, CDR2 FYNNEI. As DNA, the CDR3 is TGTGCCAGCAGTAGGGTGAGGGTCTATGGCTACACCTTC. Translating gives CASSRVRVYGYTF.

This clone came up once. CDR3 loop: CASSSGLAGNEQFF. In DNA form, the CDR3 reads TGTGCCAGCAGTTCGGGCTTAGCGGGCAATGAGCAGTTCTTC. This chain joins TRBV27 and TRBJ2-1; 7 nucleotides agree with TRBD2. CDR1 and CDR2 (germline): MNHEY, SMNVEV (reference sequence). The CDR3 is 14 amino acids. The junction had 6 bases not matched to a gene; V was cut back by 4 bases and J by 6 bases.

The CDR3 is CASSQVVVSGNTIYF. The DNA of the CDR3 is TGTGCCAGCAGCCAAGTAGTAGTCTCTGGAAACACCATATATTTT. The V call is TRBV3-1 (or the pseudogene TRBV3-2), the J call TRBJ1-3, with unresolved D. The V and J ends lost 1 base and 0 bases respectively, with 7 bases between them. Germline CDR1 and CDR2: LGHDT and YNNKEL (reference sequence). The length of the CDR3 is 15 residues.

The chain couples TRBV7-3 to TRBJ2-2; either TRBD1 or TRBD2 may fit D (5 bases each). Germline loops: CDR1 SGHTA, CDR2 FQGTGA. V shed 5 bases and J shed 3 bases, with 13 bases lying between them. There are 15 residues in the CDR3. CDR3 nucleotides: TGTGCCAGCAGCCCCTGGGGGAGCTACACCGGGGAGCTGTTTTTT. Its protein product is CASSPWGSYTGELFF.

J is TRBJ2-2 and V is TRBV4-1; 12 bases are a match to TRBD2. The V and J ends lost 1 base and 6 bases, in that order; junction bases with no gene match: 6. Germline V gives CDR1 MGHRA, CDR2 YSYEKL. This CDR3 contains 17 residues. In nucleotides, the CDR3 is TGCGCCAGCAGCCAAGCCACTAGCGGGGGGCGGGCCGGGGAGCTGTTTTTT. Protein product: CASSQATSGGRAGELFF.

The table lists this clone with a count of one. This chain joins TRBV20-1 and TRBJ2-5, with D possibly matching TRBD2 (6 bases). The CDR3 contains 14 residues. Trimming cost V 3 bases and J 3 bases, with 14 bases left between them. The germline V gene has CDR1 DFQATT and CDR2 SNEGSKA (reference sequence). The CDR3 nucleotides are TGCAGTGCTAGTCCTGCGGGGTCTGAAGAGACCCAGTACTTC. Its translation: CSASPAGSEETQYF.

The V call is TRBV24-1, the J call TRBJ2-3; D unclear. CDR1 and CDR2 from the germline V gene are KGHDR and SFDVKD. Trimming removed 0 bases at V and 1 base at J, with 7 bases between. The length of the CDR3 is 15 residues. The CDR3 reads CATSDLTGRTDTQYF. As DNA, the CDR3 is TGTGCCACCAGTGATTTGACGGGTCGCACAGATACGCAGTATTTT.